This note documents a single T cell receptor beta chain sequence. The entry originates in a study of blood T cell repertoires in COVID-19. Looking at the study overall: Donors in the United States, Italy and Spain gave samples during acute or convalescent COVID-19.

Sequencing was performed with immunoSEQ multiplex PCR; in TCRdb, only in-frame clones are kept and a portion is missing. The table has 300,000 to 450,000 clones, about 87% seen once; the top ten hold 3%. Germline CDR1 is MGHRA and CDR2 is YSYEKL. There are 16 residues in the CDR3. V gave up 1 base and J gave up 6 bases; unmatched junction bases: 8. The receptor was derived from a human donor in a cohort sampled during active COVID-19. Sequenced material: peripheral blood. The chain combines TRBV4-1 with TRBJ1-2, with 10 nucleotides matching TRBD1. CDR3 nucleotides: TGCGCCAGCAGCCAAGTTGCAGGGACAGGGGTAGATGGCTACACCTTC. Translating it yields CASSQVAGTGVDGYTF.